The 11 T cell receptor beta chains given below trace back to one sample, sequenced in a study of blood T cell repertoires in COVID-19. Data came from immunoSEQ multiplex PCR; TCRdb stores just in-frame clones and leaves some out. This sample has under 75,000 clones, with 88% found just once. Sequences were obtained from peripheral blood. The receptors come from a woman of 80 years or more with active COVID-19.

CDR3 sequence (DNA): TGTGCCAGCAGCCCACTAGCGGGGGCTTACGAGCAGTACTTC. Its protein product is CASSPLAGAYEQYF. The chain combines TRBV3-1 (or the pseudogene TRBV3-2) with TRBJ2-7; 11 bases line up with TRBD2. The V and J ends lost 4 bases and 4 bases, in that order; junction bases with no gene match: 3. The CDR3 totals 14 residues. Per germline, CDR1 LGHDT and CDR2 YNNKEL (reference sequence).

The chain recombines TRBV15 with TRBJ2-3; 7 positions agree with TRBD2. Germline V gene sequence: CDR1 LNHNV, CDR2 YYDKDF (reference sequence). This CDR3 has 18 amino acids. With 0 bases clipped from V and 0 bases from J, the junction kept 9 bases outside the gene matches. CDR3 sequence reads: CATSREAGGSTSTDTQYF. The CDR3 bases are TGTGCCACCAGCAGAGAAGCCGGGGGGTCAACTAGCACAGATACGCAGTATTTT.

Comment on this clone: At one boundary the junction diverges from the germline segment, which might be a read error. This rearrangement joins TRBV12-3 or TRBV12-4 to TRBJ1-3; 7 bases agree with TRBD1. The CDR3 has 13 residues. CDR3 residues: CASSPNADRVYLF. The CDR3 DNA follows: TGTGCCAGCAGCCCAAATGCCGACAGGGTTTACCTTTTT.

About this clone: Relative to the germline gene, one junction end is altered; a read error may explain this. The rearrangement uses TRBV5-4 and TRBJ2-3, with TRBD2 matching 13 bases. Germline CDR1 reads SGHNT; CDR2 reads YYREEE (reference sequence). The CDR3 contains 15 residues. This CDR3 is CASSLGLAGKDTQYF. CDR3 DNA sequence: TGTGCCAGCAGTTTGGGACTAGCGGGGAAAGATACGCAGTATTTT.

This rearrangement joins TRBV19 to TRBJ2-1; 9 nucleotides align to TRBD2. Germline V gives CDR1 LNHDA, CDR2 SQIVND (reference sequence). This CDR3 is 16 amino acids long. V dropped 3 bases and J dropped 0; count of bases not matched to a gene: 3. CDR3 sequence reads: CASSIGGGDSYNEQFF. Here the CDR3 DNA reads TGTGCCAGTAGTATCGGCGGGGGGGACTCCTACAATGAGCAGTTCTTC.

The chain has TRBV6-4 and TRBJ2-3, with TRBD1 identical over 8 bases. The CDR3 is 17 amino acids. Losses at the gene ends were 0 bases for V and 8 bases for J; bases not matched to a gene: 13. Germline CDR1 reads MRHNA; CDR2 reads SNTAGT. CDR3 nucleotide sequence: TGTGCCAGCAGTGACTCGGCGGCAGGGGGCCGCCATGGTACGCAGTATTTT. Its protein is CASSDSAAGGRHGTQYF.

CDR3 region: CASSQETAGVTTGELFF. DNA of the CDR3: TGTGCCAGCAGCCAAGAGACAGCGGGGGTGACCACCGGGGAGCTGTTTTTT. The gene calls are TRBV4-2 and TRBJ2-2; the match to TRBD2 covers 8 bases. The CDR3 has 17 residues. V lost 0 bases, J lost 4 bases, and 7 bases stayed unmatched. The germline gives CDR1 LGHNA, CDR2 YNFKEQ.

The CDR3 reads CASSSQSGTGYPYGYTF. CDR3 coding DNA: TGTGCCAGCAGTTCGCAATCCGGGACAGGGTACCCCTATGGCTACACCTTC. The rearrangement joins TRBV28 to TRBJ1-2, with TRBD1 matching over 9 bases. This CDR3 region has 17 residues. The V gene's germline CDR1 is MDHEN and CDR2 SYDVKM. Trimming cost V 4 bases and J 4 bases; bases outside gene matches: 13.

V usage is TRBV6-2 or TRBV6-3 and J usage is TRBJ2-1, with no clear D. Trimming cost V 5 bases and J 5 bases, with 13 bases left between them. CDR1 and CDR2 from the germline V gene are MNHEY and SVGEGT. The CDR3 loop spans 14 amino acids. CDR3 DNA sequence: TGTGCCAGCAGTCCCACCTTCTTAGACAATGAGCAGTTCTTC. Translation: CASSPTFLDNEQFF.

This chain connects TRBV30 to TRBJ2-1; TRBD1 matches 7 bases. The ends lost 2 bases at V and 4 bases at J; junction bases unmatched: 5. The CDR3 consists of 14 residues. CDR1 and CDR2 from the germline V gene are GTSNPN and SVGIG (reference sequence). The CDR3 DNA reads TGTGCCTGGAGTTTGCAGGGGGTTTACAATGAGCAGTTCTTC. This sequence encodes CAWSLQGVYNEQFF. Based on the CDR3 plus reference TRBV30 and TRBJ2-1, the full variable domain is SQTIHQWPATLVQPVGSPLSLECTVEGTSNPNLYWYRQAAGRGLQLLFYSVGIGQISSEVPQNLSASRPQDRQFILSSKKLLLSDSGFYLCAWSLQGVYNEQFFGPGTRLTVL.

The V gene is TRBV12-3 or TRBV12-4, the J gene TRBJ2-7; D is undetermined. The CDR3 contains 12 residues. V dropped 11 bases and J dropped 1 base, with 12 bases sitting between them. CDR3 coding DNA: TGTGCCGCATCGGCCAGGTCCTACGAGCAGTACTTC. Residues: CAASARSYEQYF.